This T cell receptor (beta chain) is drawn from a study of beta chain features in type 1 diabetes. Study-wide context: Summed over all samples, the examined sorted cells came to about 110 million.

With 5 bases clipped from V and 5 bases from J, the junction kept 2 bases outside the gene matches. Germline V gives CDR1 MNHNY, CDR2 SVGAGI (reference sequence). CDR3 length: 13 amino acids. This clone has just a few counts. Its target is not known. General study results and limits: TCRB repertoires of naive, central memory and Treg cells appeared more similar among patients than among healthy donors. At VDJ recombination sites, type 1 diabetes patients had fewer insertions and more deleted nucleotides.

The entirety of the isolated RNA underwent reverse transcription, so expressed TCRB transcripts were sequenced. The data were produced by immunoSEQ multiplex PCR, yet TCRdb's version contains in-frame clones alone and is incomplete. The data contain approximately 150,000 clones, approximately 9% of them seen just once; the ten biggest clones take up 2% to 3%. V gene TRBV6-6 combines with J gene TRBJ1-5, with 8 bases matching TRBD1. What was sequenced was central memory CD4+ T cells from blood. The TCR was taken from a woman in her late teens or twenties in good health. In nucleotides, the CDR3 is TGTGCCAGCAGTCCCAGGGGGCATCAGCCCCAGCATTTT. Its translation: CASSPRGHQPQHF.